This T cell receptor (beta chain) emerged from a study of blood T cells in healthy people across ages. A second about 6 to 12 cycle PCR used barcoded and J-beta primers. MiXCR, applied by TCRdb to the 5' RACE reads, yields one record per CDR3 protein. The sample consists of fewer than 950,000 distinct CDR3 sequences, 35% to 40% of them appearing once. Only a few counts were recorded for this clonotype. V was pared by 1 base and J by 11 bases, with 9 bases of the junction left unmatched. Germline V gives CDR1 SGHVS, CDR2 FQNEAQ. The CDR3 spans 16 residues. The chain recombines TRBV7-8 with TRBJ2-2; 11 bases map to TRBD2. This TCR was sampled from a man aged 18 to 35 in good health. The sample comprised blood. CDR3 residues: CASSLGLAGGIRELFF. CDR3 DNA sequence: TGTGCCAGCAGCTTAGGTCTAGCGGGGGGTATCCGCGAGCTGTTTTTT.